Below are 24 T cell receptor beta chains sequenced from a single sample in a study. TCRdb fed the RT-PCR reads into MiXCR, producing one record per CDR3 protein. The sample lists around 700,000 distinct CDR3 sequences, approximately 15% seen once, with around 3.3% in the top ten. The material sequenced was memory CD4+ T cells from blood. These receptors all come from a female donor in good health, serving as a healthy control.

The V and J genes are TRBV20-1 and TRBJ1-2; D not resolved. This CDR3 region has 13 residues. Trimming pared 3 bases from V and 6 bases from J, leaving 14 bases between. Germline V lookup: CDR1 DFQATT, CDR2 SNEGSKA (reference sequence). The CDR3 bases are TGCAGTGCTAGTCGGTGGGCTCAAGATGGCTACACCTTC. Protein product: CSASRWAQDGYTF.

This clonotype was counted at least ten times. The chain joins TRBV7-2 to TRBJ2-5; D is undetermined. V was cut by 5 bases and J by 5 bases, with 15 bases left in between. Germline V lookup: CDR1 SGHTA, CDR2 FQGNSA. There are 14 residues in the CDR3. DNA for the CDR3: TGTGCCAGCAGCGCGCCCCCCCTTTCGGAGACCCAGTACTTC. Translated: CASSAPPLSETQYF.

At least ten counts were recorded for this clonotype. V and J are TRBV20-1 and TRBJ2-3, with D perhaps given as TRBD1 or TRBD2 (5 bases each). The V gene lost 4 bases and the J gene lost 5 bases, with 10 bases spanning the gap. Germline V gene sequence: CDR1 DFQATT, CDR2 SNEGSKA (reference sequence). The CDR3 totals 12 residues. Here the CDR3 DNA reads TGCAGTGCTACCCAGGGAGTAGATACGCAGTATTTT. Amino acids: CSATQGVDTQYF.

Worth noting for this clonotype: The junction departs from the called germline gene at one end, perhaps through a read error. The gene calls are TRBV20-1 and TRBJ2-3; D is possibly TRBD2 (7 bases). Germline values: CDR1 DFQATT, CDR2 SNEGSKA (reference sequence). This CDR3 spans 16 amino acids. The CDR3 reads CSDGFWRGRGKDTKYF. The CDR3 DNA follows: TGCAGTGATGGGTTTTGGAGGGGGAGGGGGAAAGATACGAAGTATTTT.

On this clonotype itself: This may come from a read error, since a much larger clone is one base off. The CDR3 spells CSAEEYNEQYF. The CDR3 DNA is TGCAGTGCGGAGGAGTACAATGAGCAGTACTTC. This chain uses TRBV20-1 with TRBJ2-7, with D possibly TRBD2 on 5 matching bases. Deletions cut 6 bases from V and 7 bases from J, with 13 bases between. Germline V gives CDR1 DFQATT, CDR2 SNEGSKA (reference sequence). CDR3 length: 11 residues.

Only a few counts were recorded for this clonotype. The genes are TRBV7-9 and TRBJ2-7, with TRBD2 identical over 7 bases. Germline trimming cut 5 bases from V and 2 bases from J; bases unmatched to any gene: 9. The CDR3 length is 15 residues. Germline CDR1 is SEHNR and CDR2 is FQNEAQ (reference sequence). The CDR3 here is CASSQRGDGTYEQYF. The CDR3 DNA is TGTGCCAGCAGCCAACGGGGGGACGGCACCTACGAGCAGTACTTC.

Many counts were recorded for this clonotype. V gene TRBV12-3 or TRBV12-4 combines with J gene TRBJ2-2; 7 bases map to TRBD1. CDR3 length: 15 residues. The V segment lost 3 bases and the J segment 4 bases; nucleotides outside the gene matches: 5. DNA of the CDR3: TGTGCCAGCAGTTTTACCGGGACAGCCACCGGGGAGCTGTTTTTT. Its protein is CASSFTGTATGELFF.

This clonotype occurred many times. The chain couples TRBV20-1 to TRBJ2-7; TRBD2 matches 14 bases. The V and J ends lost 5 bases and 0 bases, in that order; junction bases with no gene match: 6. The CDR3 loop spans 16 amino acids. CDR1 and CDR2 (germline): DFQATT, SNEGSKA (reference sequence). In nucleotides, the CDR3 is TGCAGTGCTCTAAGGACTAGCGGGAGGCCCTCCTACGAGCAGTACTTC. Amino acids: CSALRTSGRPSYEQYF.

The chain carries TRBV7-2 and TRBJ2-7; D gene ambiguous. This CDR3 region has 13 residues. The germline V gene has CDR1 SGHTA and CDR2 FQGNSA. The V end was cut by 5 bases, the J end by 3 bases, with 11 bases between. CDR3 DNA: TGTGCCAGCAGCCCCTTTAGAAACTACGAGCAGTACTTC. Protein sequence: CASSPFRNYEQYF.

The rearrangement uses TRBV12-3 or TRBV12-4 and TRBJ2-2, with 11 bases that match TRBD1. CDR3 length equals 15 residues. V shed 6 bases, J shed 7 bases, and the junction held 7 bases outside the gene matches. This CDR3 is CASRSRTGGHGELFF. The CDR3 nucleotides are TGTGCCAGCAGAAGCCGGACAGGGGGCCACGGGGAGCTGTTTTTT.

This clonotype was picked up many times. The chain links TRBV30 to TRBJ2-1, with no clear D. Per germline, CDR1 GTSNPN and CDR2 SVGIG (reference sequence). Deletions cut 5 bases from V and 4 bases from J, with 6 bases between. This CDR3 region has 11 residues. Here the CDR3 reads CAWRAYNEQFF. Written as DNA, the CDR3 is TGTGCCTGGCGCGCGTACAATGAGCAGTTCTTC.

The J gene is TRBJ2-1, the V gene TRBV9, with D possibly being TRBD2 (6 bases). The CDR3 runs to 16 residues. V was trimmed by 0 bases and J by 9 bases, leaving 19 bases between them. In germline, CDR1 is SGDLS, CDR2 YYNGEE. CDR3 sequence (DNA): TGTGCCAGCAGCGTAGTCGTGGGAGGATCCTCAATTGAGCAGTTCTTC. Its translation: CASSVVVGGSSIEQFF. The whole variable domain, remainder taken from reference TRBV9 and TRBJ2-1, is DSGVTQTPKHLITATGQRVTLRCSPRSGDLSVYWYQQSLDQGLQFLIQYYNGEERAKGNILERFSAQQFPDLHSELNLSSLELGDSALYFCASSVVVGGSSIEQFFGPGTRLTVL.

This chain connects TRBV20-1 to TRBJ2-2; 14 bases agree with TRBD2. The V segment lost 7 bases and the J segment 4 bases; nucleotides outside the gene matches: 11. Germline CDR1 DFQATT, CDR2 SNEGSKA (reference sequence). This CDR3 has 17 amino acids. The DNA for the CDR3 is TGCAGTGTTAGGCGGACCGGGACTAGCGGGAGCACCGGGGAGCTGTTTTTT. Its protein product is CSVRRTGTSGSTGELFF.

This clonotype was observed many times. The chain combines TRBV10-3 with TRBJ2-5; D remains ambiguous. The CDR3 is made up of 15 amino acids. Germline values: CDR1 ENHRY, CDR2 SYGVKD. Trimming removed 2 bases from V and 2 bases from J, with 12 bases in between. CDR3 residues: CAISEAYSIQETQYF. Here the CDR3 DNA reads TGTGCCATCAGTGAGGCCTACAGTATACAAGAGACCCAGTACTTC.

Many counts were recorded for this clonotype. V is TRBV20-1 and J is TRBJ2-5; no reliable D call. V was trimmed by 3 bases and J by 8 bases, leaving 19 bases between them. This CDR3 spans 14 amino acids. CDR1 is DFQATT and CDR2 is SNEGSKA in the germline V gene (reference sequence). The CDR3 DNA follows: TGCAGTGCTAGGCCACACAAAGCTGGTAAAACCCAGTACTTC. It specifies CSARPHKAGKTQYF.

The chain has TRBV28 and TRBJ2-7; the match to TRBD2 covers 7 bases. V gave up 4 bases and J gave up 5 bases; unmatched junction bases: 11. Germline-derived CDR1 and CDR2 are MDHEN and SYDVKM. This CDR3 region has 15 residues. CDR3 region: CASSSPTSEAHEQYF. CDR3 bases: TGTGCCAGCAGTTCCCCCACTAGCGAGGCTCACGAGCAGTACTTC.

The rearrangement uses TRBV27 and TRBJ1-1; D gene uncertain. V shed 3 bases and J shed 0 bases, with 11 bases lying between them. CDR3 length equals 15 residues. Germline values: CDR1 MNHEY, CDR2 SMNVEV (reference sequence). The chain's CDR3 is CASSFKGSMNTEAFF. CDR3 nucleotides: TGTGCCAGCAGTTTCAAAGGATCTATGAACACTGAAGCTTTCTTT.

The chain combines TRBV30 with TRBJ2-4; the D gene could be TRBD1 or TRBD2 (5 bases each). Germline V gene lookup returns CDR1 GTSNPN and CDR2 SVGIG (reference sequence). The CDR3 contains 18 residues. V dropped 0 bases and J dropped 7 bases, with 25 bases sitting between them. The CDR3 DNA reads TGTGCCTGGAGTGTTTTACTCGCGACAGCCTGGGAGCCGAACATTCAGTACTTC. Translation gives CAWSVLLATAWEPNIQYF. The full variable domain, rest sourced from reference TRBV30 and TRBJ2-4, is SQTIHQWPATLVQPVGSPLSLECTVEGTSNPNLYWYRQAAGRGLQLLFYSVGIGQISSEVPQNLSASRPQDRQFILSSKKLLLSDSGFYLCAWSVLLATAWEPNIQYFGAGTRLSVL.

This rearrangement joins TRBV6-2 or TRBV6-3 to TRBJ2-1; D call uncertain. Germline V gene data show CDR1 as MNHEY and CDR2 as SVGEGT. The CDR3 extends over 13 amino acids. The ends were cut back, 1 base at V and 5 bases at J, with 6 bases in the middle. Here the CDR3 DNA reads TGTGCCAGCAGTTACTGGGTCGACAATGAGCAGTTCTTC. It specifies CASSYWVDNEQFF.

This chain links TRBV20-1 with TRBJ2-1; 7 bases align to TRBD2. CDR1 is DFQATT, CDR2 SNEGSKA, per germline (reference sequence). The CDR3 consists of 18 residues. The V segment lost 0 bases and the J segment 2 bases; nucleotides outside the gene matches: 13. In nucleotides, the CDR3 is TGCAGTGCTAGAGATGGGGGGGGGAGTAGAGGGACCTACAATGAGCAGTTCTTC. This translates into CSARDGGGSRGTYNEQFF.

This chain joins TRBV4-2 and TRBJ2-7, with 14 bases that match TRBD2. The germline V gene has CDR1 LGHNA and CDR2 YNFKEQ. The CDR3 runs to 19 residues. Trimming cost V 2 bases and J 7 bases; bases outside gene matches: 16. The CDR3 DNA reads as TGTGCCAGCAGCCAATACGGACTAGCGGGAGGCCCCCCGGCCTCGGAGCAGTACTTC. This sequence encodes CASSQYGLAGGPPASEQYF.

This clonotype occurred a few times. CDR3 sequence: CASSSTSFNEQFF. DNA for the CDR3: TGTGCCAGCAGCTCGACTAGTTTTAATGAGCAGTTCTTC. V usage is TRBV13 and J usage is TRBJ2-1, with D possibly TRBD2 on 6 matching bases. V lost 4 bases, J lost 7 bases, and 11 bases lay in between. CDR1 and CDR2 (germline): PRHDT, FYEKMQ (reference sequence). The CDR3 runs to 13 residues.

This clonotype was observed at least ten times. The CDR3 loop is CATSRDGPDTQYF. The CDR3 nucleotides read TGTGCCACCAGCAGAGATGGACCAGATACGCAGTATTTT. This rearrangement joins TRBV15 to TRBJ2-3, with D hard to call. The V gene lost 0 bases and the J gene lost 4 bases, with 5 bases spanning the gap. Germline CDR1 and CDR2: LNHNV and YYDKDF (reference sequence). This CDR3 has 13 residues.

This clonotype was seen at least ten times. Here the CDR3 DNA reads TGTGCCAGCTCACCATCCGAGAACCAGCCCCAGCATTTT. The encoded protein is CASSPSENQPQHF. V gene TRBV18 combines with J gene TRBJ1-5; no definite D call. The CDR3 extends over 13 amino acids. Germline lookup yields CDR1 KGHSH and CDR2 LQKENI. The V end was cut by 2 bases, the J end by 7 bases, with 9 bases between.